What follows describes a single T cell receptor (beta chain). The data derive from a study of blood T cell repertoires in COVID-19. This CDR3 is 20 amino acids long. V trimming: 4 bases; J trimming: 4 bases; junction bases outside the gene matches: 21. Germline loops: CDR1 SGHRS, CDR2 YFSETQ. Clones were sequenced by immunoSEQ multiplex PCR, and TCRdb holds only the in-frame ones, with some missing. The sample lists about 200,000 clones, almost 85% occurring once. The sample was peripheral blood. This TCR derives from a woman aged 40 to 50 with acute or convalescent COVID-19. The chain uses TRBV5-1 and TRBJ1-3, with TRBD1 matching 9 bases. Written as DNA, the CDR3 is TGCGCCAGCAGCCAAACGATACCGGGACAGGGAAACAGTGACGGAAACACCATATATTTT. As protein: CASSQTIPGQGNSDGNTIYF. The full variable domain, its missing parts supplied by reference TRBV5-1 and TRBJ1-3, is KAGVTQTPRYLIKTRGQQVTLSCSPISGHRSVSWYQQTPGQGLQFLFEYFSETQRNKGNFPGRFSGRQFSNSRSEMNVSTLELGDSALYLCASSQTIPGQGNSDGNTIYFGEGSWLTVV.